The 11 T cell receptor beta chains listed next were all sequenced from one sample in a study of T cells in women clearing cervical HPV infection. This table comes from immunoSEQ multiplex PCR, and its TCRdb copy is limited to in-frame clones, with some not included. The sample has about 15,000 clones, and its top ten clones hold under 9%. The source material was blood buffy coat. The receptors stem from a woman between 18 and 70 years old with a cervical HPV16 infection that either progressed to CIN3+ or cleared (not recorded which).

Regarding this clone: The sequence runs out 3 residues before the end of the CDR3; the remainder is reconstructed from the germline J gene. The J gene is TRBJ2-1, the V gene TRBV19; 10 bases are shared with TRBD2. The CDR3 runs to 16 residues. In germline, CDR1 is LNHDA, CDR2 SQIVND (reference sequence). Losses at the gene ends were 6 bases for V and 0 bases for J; bases not matched to a gene: 5. CDR3 bases read: TGTGCCAGTAGGCCTAGCGGGAGTATCTCCTACAATGAG. Translating it yields CASRPSGSISYNE. The entire CDR3 reads CASRPSGSISYNEQFF.

A word on this clone: The CDR3 goes on 3 residues after the read ends, and that part is filled in from the germline J gene. The chain recombines TRBV18 with TRBJ2-5; perhaps TRBD1 as D (7 bases). V lost 4 bases and J lost 2, with 17 bases in between. The CDR3 has 16 amino acids. Germline CDR1 KGHSH, CDR2 LQKENI. This CDR3 is CASSRMTRGAQETQYF. The DNA read from the CDR3 is TGTGCCAGCTCACGTATGACCAGGGGGGCACAAGAGACC.

About this clone: The CDR3 goes on 3 residues after the read ends, and that part is filled in from the germline J gene. This chain uses TRBV5-4 with TRBJ2-3, with D possibly being TRBD2 (6 bases). CDR3 length: 15 residues. The ends were cut back, 4 bases at V and 0 bases at J, with 12 bases in the middle. Germline V gene lookup returns CDR1 SGHNT and CDR2 YYREEE (reference sequence). CDR3: CASSSSGTSTDTQYF. CDR3 DNA (partial): TGTGCCAGCAGCAGTAGTGGGACTAGCACAGATACG.

Concerning this clone itself: The sequenced fragment ends 3 residues before the CDR3 boundary, so the rest is inferred from the germline J gene. The J gene is TRBJ1-2, the V gene TRBV13; maybe TRBD1 (6 bases). V shed 1 base and J shed 5 bases, with 11 bases lying between them. This CDR3 contains 14 residues. From germline, CDR1 is PRHDT and CDR2 FYEKMQ (reference sequence). The sequenced CDR3 bases are TGTGCCAGCAGCTTAGAGGAGGGGGTGTATGGC. It codes for CASSLEEGVYG. In full, the CDR3 is CASSLEEGVYGYTF.

As concerns this clone: The read comes to an end 3 residues before the CDR3 does, leaving the germline J gene to fill in the end. The chain couples TRBV20-1 to TRBJ2-1; D unclear. CDR1 is DFQATT, CDR2 SNEGSKA, per germline (reference sequence). The ends were cut back, 3 bases at V and 6 bases at J, with 9 bases in the middle. This CDR3 is 12 amino acids long. The CDR3: CSASLAANEQFF. Partial CDR3 DNA: TGCAGTGCTAGTCTTGCGGCCAATGAG.

With respect to this clone: The observed sequence ends 3 residues before the CDR3 terminus, with the missing tail filled in from the germline J gene. This rearrangement joins TRBV19 to TRBJ2-4; 7 nucleotides match TRBD2. The CDR3 spans 14 residues. CDR1 is LNHDA and CDR2 is SQIVND in the germline V gene (reference sequence). This CDR3 is CASSSIPGDYGQYF. CDR3 DNA, as far as it was read: TGTGCCAGTAGTTCCATCCCGGGGGACTATGGT.

As to this clone: The CDR3 goes on 3 residues after the read ends, and that part is filled in from the germline J gene. The chain carries TRBV6-2 or TRBV6-3 and TRBJ1-3; D gene unclear. Germline CDR1 and CDR2: MNHEY and SVGEGT. The CDR3 contains 12 residues. V was pared by 8 bases and J by 8 bases, with 13 bases between. The chain's CDR3 is CASQYGADTIYF. Partial CDR3 DNA: TGTGCCAGCCAGTACGGAGCGGACACC.

A note on this clone: The read comes to an end 3 residues before the CDR3 does, leaving the germline J gene to fill in the end. This chain joins TRBV7-9 and TRBJ1-4, with 7 bases identical to TRBD1. The germline CDR1 and CDR2 sequences are SEHNR and FQNEAQ (reference sequence). The CDR3 covers 15 residues. The CDR3 here is CASSPRQGFGSPLFF. Incomplete CDR3 DNA: TGTGCCAGCAGCCCGAGACAGGGTTTCGGGTCACCA.

The CDR3 sequence: CASSQGPVHYEQYF. The part of the CDR3 DNA that was read is TGTGCCAGCAGCCAGGGCCCCGTACACTACGAG. The V gene is TRBV7-9, the J gene TRBJ2-7; possibly TRBD1 for D (5 bases). The observed sequence ends 3 residues before the CDR3 terminus, with the missing tail filled in from the germline J gene. Trimming shortened V by 5 bases and J by 3 bases, and 14 bases separated the two germline ends. From germline, CDR1 is SEHNR and CDR2 FQNEAQ (reference sequence). The CDR3 has 14 amino acids.

About this clone: The junction departs from the called germline gene at one end, perhaps through a read error. CDR3 sequence: CASSHTNRGAPLHF. CDR3 DNA (partial): TGCGCCAGCAGCCACACCAACAGGGGGGCACCC. The V call is TRBV4-2, the J call TRBJ1-6, with 8 positions matching TRBD1. The CDR3 end falls 3 residues outside the read, so it is completed with the germline J gene. Germline CDR1 and CDR2: LGHNA and YNFKEQ. This CDR3 region has 14 residues.

As for this clone: The read comes to an end 3 residues before the CDR3 does, leaving the germline J gene to fill in the end. The V gene is TRBV18, the J gene TRBJ1-2; the D gene is possibly TRBD1 (5 bases). The germline V gene encodes CDR1 KGHSH and CDR2 LQKENI. The CDR3 is 13 residues long. The CDR3 DNA, read in part, is TGTGCCAGCTCAGGACTAGAGACAGATACC. This gives the protein CASSGLETDT. The CDR3 reads in full as CASSGLETDTYTF.